The 28 T cell receptor beta chains given below trace back to one sample, sequenced in a study of T-cell reconstitution after alpha-beta-depleted transplantation in children. The library targeted TCRbeta and was prepared with unique molecular identifiers. Via MiXCR, TCRdb re-called the PCR reads, giving one row per CDR3 protein. Of 200,000 to 250,000 distinct CDR3 sequences detected, approximately 8.4% appear once; the ten largest clones hold less than 40%. The specimen was PBMCs, mostly from graft donor cells, collected 360 days after TCRalphabeta/CD19-depleted stem cell transplant. Every receptor here comes from a male patient under 10 years old who had a stem cell transplant for acute myeloid leukemia, so the T cells may come from the graft donor.

This clonotype was observed a handful of times. The rearrangement uses TRBV6-1 and TRBJ1-3; D gene uncertain. Trimming took 0 bases from V and 0 from J, leaving 9 bases between them. CDR1 is MNHNS and CDR2 is SASEGT in the germline V gene. The CDR3 sequence is 16 residues long. The CDR3 DNA is TGTGCCAGCAGTGAAGCGAATCCGAGCTCTGGAAACACCATATATTTT. Residues: CASSEANPSSGNTIYF.

The chain recombines TRBV6-1 with TRBJ1-2, with a weak D call TRBD1 (6 bases). This CDR3 is 15 amino acids long. V lost 10 bases, J lost 0 bases, and 18 bases lay in between. Germline CDR1 MNHNS, CDR2 SASEGT. This chain's CDR3 is CAIRGRGNPNYGYTF. CDR3 coding DNA: TGTGCCATCCGGGGCAGGGGCAATCCTAACTATGGCTACACCTTC.

This clonotype was picked up many times. The chain joins TRBV20-1 to TRBJ1-4; D unresolved. V was trimmed by 3 bases and J by 4 bases, leaving 12 bases between them. This CDR3 is 14 amino acids long. Germline V gene data show CDR1 as DFQATT and CDR2 as SNEGSKA (reference sequence). In DNA, the CDR3 is TGCAGTGCTAGCCCTATCCCACTTAATGAAAAACTGTTTTTT. Protein sequence: CSASPIPLNEKLFF.

This clonotype showed up just a few times. CDR3 DNA sequence: TGTGCCAGCAGTCCTACTCTAACGGAGCAGTTCTTC. Translation gives CASSPTLTEQFF. The V call is TRBV6-6, the J call TRBJ2-1, with unresolved D. From germline, CDR1 is MNHNY and CDR2 SVGAGI (reference sequence). V shed 5 bases and J shed 10 bases, with 12 bases lying between them. The CDR3 contains 12 residues.

The sample holds many counts of this clonotype. The chain joins TRBV5-1 to TRBJ1-4; 7 nucleotides align to TRBD1. The CDR3 covers 15 residues. The J segment lost 5 bases and the V segment lost 4 bases, leaving 8 bases of the junction unmatched. Germline CDR1 and CDR2: SGHRS and YFSETQ. CDR3 region: CASSGPGTDNEKLFF. The CDR3 coding sequence is TGCGCCAGCAGCGGGCCCGGGACAGACAATGAAAAACTGTTTTTT.

This clonotype was picked up a small number of times. J is TRBJ2-1 and V is TRBV12-3 or TRBV12-4, with a weak D call TRBD2 (5 bases). This CDR3 comprises 14 residues. V lost 4 bases to trimming and J lost 4 bases, with 11 bases between them. The CDR3 coding sequence is TGTGCCAGCAGTTACGCCGCGGGTTACAATGAGCAGTTCTTC. This encodes CASSYAAGYNEQFF.

The gene calls are TRBV25-1 and TRBJ2-1; TRBD1 aligns across 7 bases. The CDR3 has 19 residues. J gave up 8 bases and V 4 bases, and 23 bases lay outside the gene matches. Germline V CDR1 and CDR2: MGHDK, SYGVNS. CDR3 region: CASSGTARRQGTKMYEQFF. The CDR3 bases are TGTGCCAGCAGTGGAACTGCGCGACGACAGGGTACCAAGATGTATGAGCAGTTCTTC.

This clonotype was seen a few times. The V call is TRBV12-3 or TRBV12-4, the J call TRBJ2-1, with D perhaps matching TRBD1 (6 bases). Trimming left V 6 bases short and J 4 bases short, with 13 bases between. The CDR3 length is 14 residues. As DNA, the CDR3 is TGTGCCAGCAGGCAACAGGGCTCTTACAATGAGCAGTTCTTC. Translated, it gives CASRQQGSYNEQFF.

This clonotype was seen at least ten times. This rearrangement joins TRBV6-5 to TRBJ2-5; 9 nucleotides line up with TRBD2. The germline V gene has CDR1 MNHEY and CDR2 SVGAGI. The CDR3 is 17 residues long. V was pared by 0 bases and J by 0 bases, with 5 bases of the junction left unmatched. The CDR3 nucleotides read TGTGCCAGCAGTTACTCGATTCTAGCGGGGTACCAAGAGACCCAGTACTTC. Its protein is CASSYSILAGYQETQYF.

As to this clonotype: Because it lacks the conserved phenylalanine or tryptophan at the end, this CDR3 is likely a read error. Because the CDR3's place on the DNA is in doubt, the DNA is left out and the CDR3 is given as listed by TCRdb. The chain combines TRBV28 with TRBJ2-1; the DNA was not compared with TRBD2, the D call given in the table. Germline V lookup: CDR1 MDHEN, CDR2 SYDVKM. With termini counted, the CDR3 has 9 amino acids. This CDR3 reads CAMGLGLFC.

The V and J genes are TRBV5-1 and TRBJ1-2; 7 nucleotides agree with TRBD1. CDR1 SGHRS and CDR2 YFSETQ come from the germline V gene. The J segment lost 5 bases and the V segment lost 3 bases, leaving 7 bases of the junction unmatched. The length of the CDR3 is 14 residues. CDR3: CASSSTGYPYGYTF. The CDR3, as DNA: TGCGCCAGCAGCTCGACAGGGTACCCATATGGCTACACCTTC.

The chain links TRBV2 to TRBJ2-3; unclear D gene. Trimming left V 6 bases short and J 6 bases short, with 4 bases between. The CDR3 spans 10 residues. The V gene's germline CDR1 is SNHLY and CDR2 FYNNEI. The CDR3 protein is CASRDDTQYF. The CDR3 DNA reads TGTGCCAGCAGGGATGATACGCAGTATTTT.

There are many counts of this clonotype. The genes are TRBV6-1 and TRBJ1-3; TRBD1 matches 9 bases. This CDR3 region has 14 residues. The trim removed 6 bases at V and 3 bases at J, leaving 3 bases unmatched. Germline CDR1 and CDR2: MNHNS and SASEGT. CDR3 DNA sequence: TGTGCCAGCAGACGGGACAGGGTTGGAAACACCATATATTTT. The encoded protein is CASRRDRVGNTIYF.

The chain employs TRBV12-3 or TRBV12-4 and TRBJ2-3; D possibly corresponds to TRBD2 (5 bases). V was trimmed by 5 bases and J by 4 bases, leaving 13 bases between them. The CDR3 sequence is 14 residues long. CDR3 bases: TGTGCCAGCAGTCGTCCACCGGGGTCAGATACGCAGTATTTT. This sequence encodes CASSRPPGSDTQYF.

This clonotype was detected only a few times. The V and J genes are TRBV7-9 and TRBJ2-7, with D maybe TRBD2 (6 bases). Germline V lookup: CDR1 SEHNR, CDR2 FQNEAQ (reference sequence). Trimming cost V 6 bases and J 5 bases, with 11 bases left between them. The CDR3 covers 12 residues. In DNA, the CDR3 is TGTGCCAGCAGAAATGGAGGGGACGAGCAGTACGTC. Its protein is CASRNGGDEQYV.

The J gene is TRBJ1-5, the V gene TRBV20-1; 7 bases line up with TRBD1. The CDR3 is 15 amino acids. Germline values: CDR1 DFQATT, CDR2 SNEGSKA (reference sequence). With 5 bases clipped from V and 4 bases from J, the junction kept 11 bases outside the gene matches. The CDR3 DNA reads as TGCAGTGCTTACTTCCGGGACAGTCCTAATCAGCCCCAGCATTTT. It translates to CSAYFRDSPNQPQHF.

The genes are TRBV29-1 and TRBJ2-7, with TRBD2 matching 10 bases. Germline lookup yields CDR1 SQVTM and CDR2 ANQGSEA. V trimming: 3 bases; J trimming: 6 bases; junction bases outside the gene matches: 8. This CDR3 region has 14 residues. The DNA of the CDR3 is TGCAGCGTTGAGAGGCTAGCGGGAGCCTCCGAGCAGTACTTC. The encoded protein is CSVERLAGASEQYF.

This clonotype was observed at least ten times. The chain links TRBV29-1 to TRBJ2-3, with TRBD1 matching 9 bases. CDR1 is SQVTM and CDR2 is ANQGSEA in the germline V gene. J gave up 6 bases and V 4 bases, and 14 bases lay outside the gene matches. The length of the CDR3 is 16 residues. CDR3 sequence reads: CSVVGGTGFKVDTQYF. For the CDR3, the DNA is TGCAGCGTTGTAGGCGGGACAGGGTTCAAGGTCGATACGCAGTATTTT.

V and J are TRBV7-2 and TRBJ1-1; 7 bases match TRBD1. Germline loops: CDR1 SGHTA, CDR2 FQGNSA. V lost 2 bases and J lost 1; bases outside the gene matches: 7. This CDR3 contains 16 residues. The CDR3 nucleotides are TGTGCCAGCAGCTTAAGTCGGGACAGTCAGAACACTGAAGCTTTCTTT. Protein sequence: CASSLSRDSQNTEAFF. Full variable domain (outside the CDR3, taken from reference TRBV7-2 and TRBJ1-1): GAGVSQSPSNKVTEKGKDVELRCDPISGHTALYWYRQSLGQGLEFLIYFQGNSAPDKSGLPSDRFSAERTGGSVSTLTIQRTQQEDSAVYLCASSLSRDSQNTEAFFGQGTRLTVV.

J is TRBJ2-2 and V is TRBV5-5; tentatively, D is TRBD1 (7 bases). CDR3 length equals 16 residues. Germline V gene data show CDR1 as SGHKS and CDR2 as YYEKEE (reference sequence). V was pared by 0 bases and J by 7 bases, with 16 bases between. CDR3 amino acids: CASSLVQGDWGGELFF. In nucleotides, the CDR3 is TGTGCCAGCAGCTTGGTCCAGGGGGACTGGGGCGGGGAGCTGTTTTTT.

J is TRBJ2-2 and V is TRBV7-3, with 7 bases matching TRBD2. Losses at the gene ends were 0 bases for V and 0 bases for J; bases not matched to a gene: 7. There are 18 residues in the CDR3. Germline CDR1 SGHTA, CDR2 FQGTGA. CDR3 region: CASSLTPLADTNTGELFF. For the CDR3, the DNA is TGTGCCAGCAGCTTAACGCCCCTAGCGGACACGAACACCGGGGAGCTGTTTTTT.

J is TRBJ2-7 and V is TRBV12-3 or TRBV12-4; 10 bases align to TRBD2. Losses at the gene ends were 1 base for V and 5 bases for J; bases not matched to a gene: 8. The CDR3 covers 16 residues. CDR3 sequence reads: CASSLVPVLAGNEQYF. The CDR3 DNA is TGTGCCAGCAGTTTAGTCCCCGTACTAGCGGGAAACGAGCAGTACTTC.

This clonotype was observed at least ten times. CDR3 sequence: CASSPIQGRETDTQYF. The CDR3 coding sequence is TGTGCCAGCAGTCCAATACAGGGTCGGGAAACAGATACGCAGTATTTT. The chain carries TRBV5-5 and TRBJ2-3; a possible D gene is TRBD1 (6 bases). Germline CDR1 and CDR2: SGHKS and YYEKEE (reference sequence). The V and J ends lost 5 bases and 3 bases respectively, with 19 bases between them. The CDR3 has 16 residues.

This clonotype was detected only a few times. The rearrangement links TRBV4-2 to TRBJ2-7; no firm D call. This CDR3 contains 17 residues. Trimming stripped 1 base from V and 0 bases from J, with 16 bases between. The germline V gene has CDR1 LGHNA and CDR2 YNFKEQ. Written as DNA, the CDR3 is TGTGCCAGCAGCCAAGGTCAACTGATCCCGAACTCCTACGAGCAGTACTTC. As protein: CASSQGQLIPNSYEQYF.

This clonotype has ten or more counts. This chain joins TRBV12-3 or TRBV12-4 and TRBJ1-5, with 8 nucleotides matching TRBD1. Germline trimming cut 6 bases from V and 4 bases from J; bases unmatched to any gene: 14. The CDR3 sequence is 17 residues long. CDR3 nucleotide sequence: TGTGCCAGCAGCCCTCAGGGGGCCTTATCCTTGAATCAGCCCCAGCATTTT. It codes for CASSPQGALSLNQPQHF.

This clonotype was recorded a few times. The chain links TRBV15 to TRBJ1-6, with D possibly matching TRBD1 (5 bases). CDR1 is LNHNV and CDR2 is YYDKDF in the germline V gene (reference sequence). Trimming shortened V by 1 base and J by 9 bases, and 10 bases separated the two germline ends. There are 14 residues in the CDR3. The CDR3 sequence: CATSRGDDSSPLHF. The CDR3 nucleotides are TGTGCCACCAGCAGAGGAGACGACAGTTCACCCCTCCACTTT.

The chain recombines TRBV5-1 with TRBJ2-5; the match to TRBD1 covers 7 bases. J lost 0 bases, V lost 6 bases, and 8 bases had no gene match. The CDR3 loop spans 15 amino acids. The germline V gene has CDR1 SGHRS and CDR2 YFSETQ. CDR3 bases: TGCGCCAGCATGGTGGCCAGGGGGTACCAAGAGACCCAGTACTTC. Translation gives CASMVARGYQETQYF.

In the case of this clonotype: One end of the junction is discordant with germline, which a read error may explain. The chain joins TRBV7-7 to TRBJ2-5; D ambiguous. CDR3 length: 13 amino acids. The germline CDR1 and CDR2 sequences are SSHAT and FNYEAQ (reference sequence). The CDR3 is CASSSGFQETQYF. CDR3 nucleotide sequence: TGTGCTAGCAGCTCAGGATTCCAAGAGACCCAGTACTTC.